The 32 T cell receptor beta chains below come from one sample, sequenced in a study of CD8 T cells in Susac syndrome (dated by TCRdb to the late 2010s). The protocol used for the library was the immunoSEQ multiplex PCR assay. RNA was extracted using the RNeasy kit, and roughly 0.5 to 1 ug of the RNA was reverse transcribed with random hexamers. The raw public reads went through TCRdb reprocessing: fastp at Q25, MiXCR clone calling, in-frame beta chains kept. Identical CDR3 proteins give one entry, which carries the most common genes and DNA. In this sample the table shows 150,000 or so distinct CDR3 sequences, 85% to 95% of which occur a single time. The ten largest clones represent about 0.14% of the sample. Material for sequencing was CD4+ T cells from PBMCs. These receptors were taken from a human donor with Susac syndrome.

The chain joins TRBV29-1 to TRBJ1-5, with D unclear. Per the germline V gene, CDR1 is SQVTM and CDR2 is ANQGSEA. V lost 4 bases and J 6 bases, leaving 4 bases between the germline ends. The CDR3 extends over 10 amino acids. The CDR3 here is CSVVSQPQHF. The CDR3, as DNA: TGCAGCGTTGTTAGTCAGCCCCAGCATTTT.

In this sample, this clonotype turned up once. The gene calls are TRBV29-1 and TRBJ2-4; 7 positions agree with TRBD2. Trimming took 6 bases from V and 0 from J; bases not matched to a gene: 20. The CDR3 contains 19 residues. Germline V lookup: CDR1 SQVTM, CDR2 ANQGSEA. CDR3 sequence reads: CSVGPSASGGGLAKNIQYF. CDR3 coding DNA: TGCAGCGTAGGCCCTTCAGCGTCTGGCGGGGGACTAGCCAAAAACATTCAGTACTTC.

CDR3 DNA: TGTGCCAGCAGCTACGCCAGGGGACGAAATCAGCCCCAGCATTTT. This gives the protein CASSYARGRNQPQHF. V usage is TRBV28 and J usage is TRBJ1-5; maybe TRBD1 (6 bases). Deletions cut 6 bases from V and 4 bases from J, with 16 bases between. CDR1 is MDHEN and CDR2 is SYDVKM in the germline V gene. This CDR3 has 15 amino acids. The variable domain in full, completed from reference TRBV28 and TRBJ1-5, reads DVKVTQSSRYLVKRTGEKVFLECVQDMDHENMFWYRQDPGLGLRLIYFSYDVKMKEKGDIPEGYSVSREKKERFSLILESASTNQTSMYLCASSYARGRNQPQHFGDGTRLSIL.

The V call is TRBV5-1, the J call TRBJ1-2; 12 bases line up with TRBD1. The CDR3 is 14 amino acids. Germline lookup yields CDR1 SGHRS and CDR2 YFSETQ. Trimming cost V 4 bases and J 5 bases; bases outside gene matches: 3. This CDR3 is CASSKGQGAYGYTF. In DNA form, the CDR3 reads TGCGCCAGCAGCAAGGGACAGGGGGCTTATGGCTACACCTTC.

The rearrangement links TRBV7-2 to TRBJ1-2; 8 nucleotides match TRBD1. The germline V gene encodes CDR1 SGHTA and CDR2 FQGNSA. Losses at the gene ends were 2 bases for V and 13 bases for J; bases not matched to a gene: 6. The CDR3 runs 12 residues. The DNA for the CDR3 is TGTGCCAGCAGCTTACGGACAGGGTACTGCACCTTC. It codes for CASSLRTGYCTF.

The chain couples TRBV4-1 to TRBJ2-3, with 9 bases matching TRBD2. The ends lost 1 base at V and 2 bases at J; junction bases unmatched: 10. Germline V CDR1 and CDR2: MGHRA, YSYEKL. The CDR3 extends over 18 amino acids. The CDR3 nucleotides are TGCGCCAGCAGCCAAGTTCTTCTAGCGGGACCCAACACAGATACGCAGTATTTT. Residues: CASSQVLLAGPNTDTQYF.

The chain is built from TRBV7-9 and TRBJ2-5; D remains unclear. CDR1 SEHNR and CDR2 FQNEAQ come from the germline V gene (reference sequence). The CDR3 runs 15 residues. V lost 3 bases and J 4 bases, leaving 15 bases between the germline ends. CDR3 region: CASSFPTSVVETQYF. CDR3 nucleotide sequence: TGTGCCAGCAGCTTCCCAACATCGGTTGTAGAGACCCAGTACTTC.

This sequence joins TRBV23-1 and TRBJ2-7; D is uncertain. TRBV23-1 is an ORF, with its function uncertain. V dropped 0 bases and J dropped 0 bases, with 12 bases sitting between them. This CDR3 spans 16 amino acids. Here the CDR3 DNA reads TGCGCCAGCAGTCAATCGCTGGGGAAAGGCTCCTACGAGCAGTACTTC. Translation: CASSQSLGKGSYEQYF.

CDR3 coding DNA: TGTGCCACCAGCAGGGACCGACTGACCTACGAGCAGTACTTC. It specifies CATSRDRLTYEQYF. V and J are TRBV15 and TRBJ2-7; no firm D call. The CDR3 is made up of 14 amino acids. V lost 3 bases and J lost 2, with 11 bases in between. Germline CDR1 is LNHNV and CDR2 is YYDKDF (reference sequence).

The V and J genes are TRBV30 and TRBJ2-3, with TRBD1 as a possible D gene (6 bases). Germline values: CDR1 GTSNPN, CDR2 SVGIG (reference sequence). The CDR3 has 12 amino acids. Trimming shortened V by 8 bases and J by 2 bases, and 11 bases separated the two germline ends. The CDR3, as DNA: TGTGCCAGGGGGAGAGTCACAGATACGCAGTATTTT. Residues: CARGRVTDTQYF.

The chain joins TRBV20-1 to TRBJ1-5; D is uncertain. Looked up from germline, CDR1 is DFQATT and CDR2 is SNEGSKA (reference sequence). The V gene lost 5 bases and the J gene lost 4 bases, with 9 bases spanning the gap. This CDR3 is built from 12 residues. The CDR3 loop is CSAVTSNQPQHF. The CDR3 DNA is TGCAGTGCTGTGACGTCGAATCAGCCCCAGCATTTT.

The chain links TRBV24-1 to TRBJ2-1; 12 bases agree with TRBD1. There are 13 residues in the CDR3. J was trimmed by 5 bases and V by 9 bases; bases with no gene match: 1. CDR1 KGHDR and CDR2 SFDVKD come from the germline V gene. In nucleotides, the CDR3 is TGTGCCACCGGGACAGGGGGCGACAATGAGCAGTTCTTC. This codes for CATGTGGDNEQFF.

The gene calls are TRBV12-3 or TRBV12-4 and TRBJ1-5; D is ambiguous. This CDR3 comprises 16 residues. V was shortened by 6 bases and J by 4 bases, with 19 bases between the two germline ends. As DNA, the CDR3 is TGTGCCAGCAGCGCCTCGGGAGCCTTTTGGAATCAGCCCCAGCATTTT. This codes for CASSASGAFWNQPQHF.

This sequence joins TRBV15 and TRBJ2-2; 9 bases are a match to TRBD2. This CDR3 is 19 amino acids long. After removal of 3 bases from V and 0 bases from J, the junction contained 11 bases not matched to a gene. From germline, CDR1 is LNHNV and CDR2 YYDKDF (reference sequence). The CDR3 DNA reads as TGTGCCACCAGCAGTCCGGGACTAGCAGCGCGTACGAACACCGGGGAGCTGTTTTTT. It specifies CATSSPGLAARTNTGELFF.

The rearrangement links TRBV7-9 to TRBJ1-2, with 8 bases aligning to TRBD1. CDR1 is SEHNR, CDR2 FQNEAQ, per germline (reference sequence). The CDR3 covers 16 residues. With V trimmed by 6 bases and J by 0 bases, 9 bases remained unmatched. As DNA, the CDR3 is TGTGCCAGCAGTTCACCCTGGACAGGGACTAACTATGGCTACACCTTC. Translating it yields CASSSPWTGTNYGYTF.

This chain uses TRBV12-3 or TRBV12-4 with TRBJ1-2, with 8 nucleotides matching TRBD1. V lost 8 bases and J lost 4; bases outside the gene matches: 3. The CDR3 totals 12 residues. The CDR3 loop reads CASGTGFYGYTF. CDR3 DNA: TGTGCCAGCGGGACAGGCTTCTATGGCTACACCTTC.

This clonotype was found once. The chain has TRBV20-1 and TRBJ1-1; 7 bases are shared with TRBD1. The V gene's germline CDR1 is DFQATT and CDR2 SNEGSKA (reference sequence). The junction had 2 bases not matched to a gene; V was cut back by 3 bases and J by 4 bases. The CDR3 is 12 amino acids. The CDR3 coding sequence is TGCAGTGCTAGGACAGGGCTCACTGAAGCTTTCTTT. Translated: CSARTGLTEAFF.

CDR3: CASSLGAAPFLAKNIQYF. The CDR3 region has the DNA TGTGCCAGCAGCTTAGGGGCCGCTCCATTCTTAGCCAAAAACATTCAGTACTTC. This chain joins TRBV7-3 and TRBJ2-4; D might be TRBD1 (5 bases). CDR3 length equals 18 residues. Germline CDR1 SGHTA, CDR2 FQGTGA. V was clipped by 2 bases and J by 0 bases, with 17 bases between them.

V and J are TRBV12-3 or TRBV12-4 and TRBJ1-1; D gene uncertain. V lost 5 bases and J 5 bases, leaving 9 bases between the germline ends. The CDR3 extends over 12 amino acids. The CDR3 spells CASSPTVTEAFF. CDR3 nucleotide sequence: TGTGCCAGCAGTCCAACGGTGACTGAAGCTTTCTTT.

The chain combines TRBV13 with TRBJ2-5, with 7 bases aligning to TRBD1. From germline, CDR1 is PRHDT and CDR2 FYEKMQ (reference sequence). The CDR3 is made up of 14 amino acids. The trim removed 4 bases at V and 2 bases at J, leaving 4 bases unmatched. CDR3 protein: CASSSGQPQETQYF. For the CDR3, the DNA is TGTGCCAGCAGCTCGGGACAGCCTCAAGAGACCCAGTACTTC.

The chain recombines TRBV2 with TRBJ2-1; perhaps TRBD2 as D (5 bases). Germline V lookup: CDR1 SNHLY, CDR2 FYNNEI. Deletions cut 6 bases from V and 0 bases from J, with 9 bases between. The CDR3 is 14 amino acids. The CDR3 loop is CASRGSSSYNEQFF. The CDR3 nucleotides read TGTGCCAGCAGGGGGAGTAGCTCCTACAATGAGCAGTTCTTC. Full variable domain (outside the CDR3, taken from reference TRBV2 and TRBJ2-1): EPEVTQTPSHQVTQMGQEVILRCVPISNHLYFYWYRQILGQKVEFLVSFYNNEISEKSEIFDDQFSVERPDGSNFTLKIRSTKLEDSAMYFCASRGSSSYNEQFFGPGTRLTVL.

This clonotype was seen only once. The V and J genes are TRBV5-6 and TRBJ1-5; 12 bases are shared with TRBD1. CDR3 size: 16 residues. V dropped 4 bases and J dropped 10; count of bases not matched to a gene: 12. Germline CDR1 reads SGHDT; CDR2 reads YYEEEE. CDR3: CASSRGGQGAKFPQHF. DNA for the CDR3: TGTGCCAGCAGCAGAGGGGGACAGGGGGCGAAGTTCCCCCAGCATTTT.

The J gene is TRBJ2-1, the V gene TRBV30, with a weak D call TRBD2 (5 bases). Germline V gives CDR1 GTSNPN, CDR2 SVGIG (reference sequence). This CDR3 has 12 amino acids. V lost 1 base and J 13 bases, leaving 14 bases between the germline ends. DNA of the CDR3: TGTGCCTGGAGTGCCCTTTCGGGAAACCAGTTCTTC. Its translation is CAWSALSGNQFF.

The chain uses TRBV28 and TRBJ2-7; perhaps TRBD2 as D (7 bases). This CDR3 is 16 amino acids long. Between the trimmed V and J ends, which lost 4 bases and 2 bases, there was a span of 18 bases. CDR1 is MDHEN and CDR2 is SYDVKM in the germline V gene. CDR3 DNA sequence: TGTGCCAGCAGTTGGGGAGTGGCGGGGGCTACCTACGAGCAGTACTTC. Translating gives CASSWGVAGATYEQYF.

The chain combines TRBV24-1 with TRBJ2-6; D may be TRBD2 (5 bases). V dropped 3 bases and J dropped 4 bases, with 21 bases sitting between them. The CDR3 contains 19 residues. Per the germline V gene, CDR1 is KGHDR and CDR2 is SFDVKD. The CDR3 nucleotides read TGTGCCACCAGTGATGGGGAGCTTAACGAAGTGTTAGGGGCCAACGTCCTGACTTTC. This gives the protein CATSDGELNEVLGANVLTF.

The gene calls are TRBV3-1 and TRBJ2-1; 9 nucleotides align to TRBD2. From germline, CDR1 is LGHDT and CDR2 YNNKEL (reference sequence). V dropped 1 base and J dropped 5; count of bases not matched to a gene: 3. CDR3 length equals 15 residues. CDR3 sequence: CASSQGASGNNEQFF. For the CDR3, the DNA is TGTGCCAGCAGCCAAGGGGCTAGCGGGAACAATGAGCAGTTCTTC.

This clonotype was detected once. The chain recombines TRBV30 with TRBJ2-7; D not resolved. The CDR3 is 11 amino acids. V was clipped by 4 bases and J by 3 bases, with 7 bases between them. Germline assignment: CDR1 GTSNPN and CDR2 SVGIG (reference sequence). CDR3 in DNA: TGTGCCTGGACCTCAAGCTACGAGCAGTACTTC. It codes for CAWTSSYEQYF.

The genes are TRBV30 and TRBJ2-2; no clear D gene. CDR3 size: 13 residues. The germline V gene encodes CDR1 GTSNPN and CDR2 SVGIG (reference sequence). V was trimmed by 3 bases and J by 6 bases, leaving 11 bases between them. CDR3 residues: CAWSLGISGELFF. Here the CDR3 DNA reads TGTGCCTGGAGCCTAGGGATCTCCGGGGAGCTGTTTTTT.

The J gene is TRBJ2-3, the V gene TRBV30, with TRBD1 as a possible D gene (6 bases). CDR3 size: 11 residues. CDR1 and CDR2 from the germline V gene are GTSNPN and SVGIG (reference sequence). Trimming cost V 2 bases and J 9 bases, with 9 bases left between them. CDR3 protein: CAWSTDRTQYF. DNA for the CDR3: TGTGCCTGGAGTACGGACAGAACGCAGTATTTT.

The chain recombines TRBV7-8 with TRBJ1-1; no reliable D call. The germline CDR1 and CDR2 sequences are SGHVS and FQNEAQ. Trimming removed 5 bases from V and 4 bases from J, with 11 bases in between. This CDR3 spans 13 amino acids. The CDR3 nucleotides read TGTGCCAGCAGCGACAATTGGACCACTGAAGCTTTCTTT. Its translation: CASSDNWTTEAFF.

V usage is TRBV20-1 and J usage is TRBJ2-7; 10 bases are shared with TRBD2. The CDR3 spans 14 residues. The V gene end was trimmed by 4 bases and the J gene end by 2 bases; junction bases not matched to a gene: 5. Germline CDR1 reads DFQATT; CDR2 reads SNEGSKA (reference sequence). The CDR3 DNA reads as TGCAGTGCTACCGGGACTAGCGTTGCCTACGAGCAGTACTTC. This sequence encodes CSATGTSVAYEQYF.

V gene TRBV7-2 combines with J gene TRBJ2-7, with TRBD2 as a possible D gene (6 bases). V gave up 7 bases and J gave up 0 bases, with 13 bases separating them. CDR1 is SGHTA and CDR2 is FQGNSA in the germline V gene. This CDR3 region has 14 residues. CDR3 loop: CASTLEGNSYEQYF. Written as DNA, the CDR3 is TGTGCCAGCACCCTGGAGGGGAACTCCTACGAGCAGTACTTC.